This record looks at one TCR beta chain sequence and its context. Germline CDR1 reads SNHLY; CDR2 reads FYNNEI. After removal of 7 bases from V and 2 bases from J, the junction contained 8 bases not matched to a gene. The CDR3 sequence is 14 residues long. The data stem from a study of blood T cell repertoires in COVID-19. Original processing methods: Counts of nucleated cells, estimated from reference gene primer amplification, were obtained. Assay used: immunoSEQ multiplex PCR; TCRdb lists only in-frame clones, some missing. From that table come the V and J calls and clone size; the DNA was used to work out D and trimming. The top ten clones hold more than 1.3% of a sample with about 130,000 clones, roughly 83% of them seen once.

This sequence was found in a man aged 55 to 70 with acute or convalescent COVID-19. Sequenced: peripheral blood. This sequence joins TRBV2 and TRBJ2-7; 7 bases map to TRBD1. CDR3 in DNA: TGTGCCAGCAATAGGGGGCGCGTCCCCTACGAGCAGTACTTC. Translated: CASNRGRVPYEQYF.